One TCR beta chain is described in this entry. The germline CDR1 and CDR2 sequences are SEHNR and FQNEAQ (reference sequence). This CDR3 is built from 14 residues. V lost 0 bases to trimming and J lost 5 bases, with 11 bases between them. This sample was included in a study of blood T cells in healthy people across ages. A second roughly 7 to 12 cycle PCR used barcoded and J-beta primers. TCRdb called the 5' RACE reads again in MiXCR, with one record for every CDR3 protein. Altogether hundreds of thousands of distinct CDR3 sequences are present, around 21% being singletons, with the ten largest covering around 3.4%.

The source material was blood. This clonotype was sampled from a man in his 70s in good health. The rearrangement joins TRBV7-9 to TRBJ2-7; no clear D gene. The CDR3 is CASSLAKGSHEQYF. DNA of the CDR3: TGTGCCAGCAGCTTAGCTAAGGGTTCCCACGAGCAGTACTTC.